Listed below are T cell receptor beta chains from one sample, sequenced in a study of cytomegalovirus exposure and HLA in healthy donors. TCRdb's table, derived via immunoSEQ multiplex PCR, lists solely in-frame clones and lacks some. The sample yields some 170,000 clones, 86% seen once. The sequencing sample was made of PBMCs. The receptors were sampled from a woman between 18 and 29 years old in good health and CMV-seronegative. The CDR3 runs from the conserved cysteine through the conserved F or W. The D gene is left open where the match is weak. Clone sizes are given selectively: once, few, many, or a class where the clone is expanded.

j_call	d_call	v_call	clone_size	cdr3_aa	cdr3_nt
TRBJ1-2	.	TRBV5-3	.	CARSARIYYGYTF	TGTGCCAGAAGCGCGAGGATTTACTATGGCTACACCTTC
TRBJ2-5	.	TRBV6-1	.	CASSTRREETQYF	TGTGCCAGCAGTACCCGACGGGAAGAGACCCAGTACTTC
TRBJ1-2	.	TRBV7-9	few	CASSLGSGNGYTF	TGTGCCAGCAGCTTAGGGAGCGGGAATGGCTACACCTTC
TRBJ2-4	TRBD2	TRBV29-1	.	CSVPLSATSGVIQYF	TGCAGCGTTCCCTTGTCGGCGACTAGCGGCGTCATTCAGTACTTC
TRBJ1-1	TRBD1	TRBV6-6	.	CASSYVTRGRGTEAFF	TGTGCCAGCAGCTACGTGACAAGGGGGCGAGGGACTGAAGCTTTCTTT
TRBJ2-5	TRBD2	TRBV5-8	.	CASSSREAGVKETQYF	TGTGCCAGCAGCTCTAGAGAAGCGGGAGTGAAAGAGACCCAGTACTTC
TRBJ2-7	.	TRBV19	once	CASSIRMTEVYEQYF	TGTGCCAGTAGTATACGGATGACAGAAGTCTACGAGCAGTACTTC
TRBJ2-3	TRBD2	TRBV11-3	.	CASSSGLAGADTQYF	TGTGCCAGCAGCTCGGGACTAGCGGGTGCAGATACGCAGTATTTT
TRBJ2-5	TRBD2	TRBV9	.	CASSGPGGGQTQYF	TGTGCCAGCAGCGGACCGGGCGGGGGACAGACCCAGTACTTC
TRBJ2-3	.	TRBV7-9	.	CASSLVGSTDTQYF	TGTGCCAGCAGCTTAGTCGGTTCCACAGATACGCAGTATTTT
TRBJ2-7	.	TRBV19	.	CASSITLSYEQYF	TGTGCCAGTAGTATTACCCTATCCTACGAGCAGTACTTC
TRBJ2-1	.	TRBV29-1	.	CSVDGRSSYNEQFF	TGCAGCGTTGACGGGAGAAGCTCCTACAATGAGCAGTTCTTC
TRBJ2-2	.	TRBV19	.	CASKLRGGELFF	TGTGCCAGTAAATTGCGGGGCGGGGAGCTGTTTTTT
TRBJ1-3	TRBD1	TRBV9	.	CASSPTTGDREGYTIYF	TGTGCCAGCAGCCCCACCACCGGGGACAGGGAGGGATACACCATATATTTT
TRBJ1-1	.	TRBV21-1	.	CASSTRDRVIKAFF	TGTGCCAGCAGCACCCGGGACAGGGTAATAAAAGCTTTCTTT
TRBJ2-3	.	TRBV15	.	CATSRDTGRTDTQYF	TGTGCCACCAGCAGAGATACAGGGCGCACAGATACGCAGTATTTT
TRBJ2-1	.	TRBV5-1	.	CASSLASSNEQFF	TGCGCCAGCAGCTTGGCTAGTAGCAATGAGCAGTTCTTC
TRBJ2-5	.	TRBV28	.	CASSPMRQETQYF	TGTGCCAGCAGTCCCATGAGGCAAGAGACCCAGTACTTC
TRBJ1-5	TRBD1	TRBV7-2	.	CASSLVSSTGGNQPQHF	TGTGCCAGCAGCTTAGTATCCTCGACAGGGGGGAATCAGCCCCAGCATTTT
TRBJ2-1	TRBD2	TRBV5-1	once	CASSRAGSGGSYNEQFF	TGCGCCAGCAGCCGGGCCGGGAGCGGGGGCTCCTACAATGAGCAGTTCTTC
TRBJ1-2	TRBD1	TRBV7-9	few	CASSATGDGYTF	TGTGCCAGCAGCGCGACAGGGGATGGCTACACCTTC
TRBJ2-5	.	TRBV10-1	.	CATSTGKETQYF	TGCGCCACCTCTACAGGGAAAGAGACCCAGTACTTC
TRBJ2-3	.	TRBV30	.	CAWRRGGGGPDTQYF	TGTGCCTGGAGAAGGGGCGGCGGGGGCCCAGATACGCAGTATTTT
TRBJ2-5	TRBD1	TRBV5-1	.	CASSGRDSQETQYF	TGCGCCAGCAGCGGAAGGGACAGCCAAGAGACCCAGTACTTC
TRBJ2-5	TRBD2	TRBV5-6	.	CASSLEVLAGFQETQYF	TGTGCCAGCAGCTTGGAAGTACTAGCGGGATTCCAAGAGACCCAGTACTTC